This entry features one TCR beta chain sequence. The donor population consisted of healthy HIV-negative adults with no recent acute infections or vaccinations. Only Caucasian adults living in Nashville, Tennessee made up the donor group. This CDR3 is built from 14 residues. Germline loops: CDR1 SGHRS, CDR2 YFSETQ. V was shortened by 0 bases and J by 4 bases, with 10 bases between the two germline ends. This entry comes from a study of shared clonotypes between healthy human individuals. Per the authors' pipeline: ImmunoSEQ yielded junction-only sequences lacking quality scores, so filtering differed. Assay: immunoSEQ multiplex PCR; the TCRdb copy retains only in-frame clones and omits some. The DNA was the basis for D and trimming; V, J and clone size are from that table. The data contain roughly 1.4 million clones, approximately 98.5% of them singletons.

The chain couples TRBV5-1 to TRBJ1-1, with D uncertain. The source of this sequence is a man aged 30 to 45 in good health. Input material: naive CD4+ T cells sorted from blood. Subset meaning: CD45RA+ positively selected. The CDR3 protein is CASSLVQTATEAFF. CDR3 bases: TGCGCCAGCAGCTTGGTCCAAACGGCCACTGAAGCTTTCTTT.